This is a list of T cell receptor beta chains from one sample in a study of PD-L1 blockade in urothelial cancer. The table came from immunoSEQ multiplex PCR; TCRdb's copy has only in-frame clones and leaves some out. The sample carries approximately 79,000 clones, about 85% recorded once. This specimen was PBMCs, taken around atezolizumab (anti-PD-L1) treatment. The source of these receptors is a woman aged 70 to 79 with urothelial cancer. Both conserved end residues are part of each CDR3. D genes are given only for firm matches. The size entry is marked missing in some rows and otherwise reads once, few, many or a size class.

abundance: once; v_gene: TRBV5-5; j_gene: TRBJ2-7; d_gene: TRBD1; len: 14; CDR3aa: CASSPGQGIGEQYF; CDR3nt: TGTGCCAGCAGCCCGGGACAGGGGATTGGCGAGCAGTACTTC
abundance: -; v_gene: TRBV9; j_gene: TRBJ2-7; d_gene: TRBD1; len: 14; CDR3aa: CASSVSTGGYEQYF; CDR3nt: TGTGCCAGCAGCGTAAGCACAGGGGGGTACGAGCAGTACTTC
abundance: -; v_gene: TRBV14; j_gene: TRBJ2-5; d_gene: -; len: 13; CDR3aa: CASSQGQQETQYF; CDR3nt: TGTGCCAGCAGCCAAGGACAGCAAGAGACCCAGTACTTC
abundance: -; v_gene: TRBV19; j_gene: TRBJ2-7; d_gene: -; len: 14; CDR3aa: CASSIQAFYYEQYF; CDR3nt: TGTGCCAGTAGTATACAGGCCTTCTACTACGAGCAGTACTTC
abundance: -; v_gene: TRBV11-3; j_gene: TRBJ2-3; d_gene: -; len: 14; CDR3aa: CASSFGRGTDTQYF; CDR3nt: TGTGCCAGCAGCTTTGGTAGAGGTACAGATACGCAGTATTTT
abundance: -; v_gene: TRBV7-2; j_gene: TRBJ1-1; d_gene: -; len: 14; CDR3aa: CASRAGPQNTEAFF; CDR3nt: TGTGCCAGCAGAGCGGGACCGCAGAACACTGAAGCTTTCTTT
abundance: -; v_gene: TRBV30; j_gene: TRBJ2-5; d_gene: -; len: 12; CDR3aa: CAWSPFSETQYF; CDR3nt: TGTGCCTGGAGCCCCTTTTCCGAGACCCAGTACTTC
abundance: -; v_gene: TRBV9; j_gene: TRBJ2-1; d_gene: -; len: 15; CDR3aa: CASSPRGETYNEQFF; CDR3nt: TGTGCCAGCAGCCCCCGGGGAGAAACGTACAATGAGCAGTTCTTC
abundance: once; v_gene: TRBV6-6; j_gene: TRBJ2-3; d_gene: TRBD1; len: 16; CDR3aa: CASKISQGAGTDTQYF; CDR3nt: TGTGCCAGCAAGATATCACAGGGGGCTGGTACAGATACGCAGTATTTT
abundance: -; v_gene: TRBV5-5; j_gene: TRBJ1-2; d_gene: -; len: 14; CDR3aa: CASSPRENDYGYTF; CDR3nt: TGTGCCAGCAGCCCCCGGGAAAACGACTATGGCTACACCTTC
abundance: -; v_gene: TRBV7-3; j_gene: TRBJ2-3; d_gene: TRBD2; len: 19; CDR3aa: CASSLRSAGGPFGTDTQYF; CDR3nt: TGTGCCAGCAGCTTACGGTCAGCGGGAGGGCCGTTCGGCACAGATACGCAGTATTTT
abundance: once; v_gene: TRBV2; j_gene: TRBJ2-7; d_gene: -; len: 12; CDR3aa: CASSVRWDEQYF; CDR3nt: TGTGCCAGCAGTGTGCGGTGGGACGAGCAGTACTTC
abundance: -; v_gene: TRBV11-2; j_gene: TRBJ2-4; d_gene: -; len: 19; CDR3aa: CASSSSWTVVTLAKNIQYF; CDR3nt: TGTGCCAGCAGCTCATCGTGGACAGTCGTTACTCTAGCCAAAAACATTCAGTACTTC
abundance: -; v_gene: TRBV4-1; j_gene: TRBJ1-5; d_gene: -; len: 15; CDR3aa: CASSQVAARNQPQHF; CDR3nt: TGCGCCAGCAGCCAGGTGGCAGCGAGAAATCAGCCCCAGCATTTT
abundance: -; v_gene: TRBV4-2; j_gene: TRBJ2-1; d_gene: TRBD2; len: 15; CDR3aa: CASSHPGTSGLGQFF; CDR3nt: TGTGCCAGCAGCCACCCCGGGACTAGCGGTCTGGGGCAGTTCTTC
abundance: -; v_gene: TRBV27; j_gene: TRBJ2-2; d_gene: -; len: 13; CDR3aa: CASSHKITGELFF; CDR3nt: TGTGCCAGCAGTCACAAGATCACCGGGGAGCTGTTTTTT
abundance: -; v_gene: TRBV9; j_gene: TRBJ1-2; d_gene: -; len: 15; CDR3aa: CASSVDRLGAYGYTF; CDR3nt: TGTGCCAGCAGCGTAGACAGGTTGGGGGCCTATGGCTACACCTTC
abundance: -; v_gene: TRBV6-5; j_gene: TRBJ1-4; d_gene: -; len: 15; CDR3aa: CASSYSGNPNEKLFF; CDR3nt: TGTGCCAGCAGTTACTCTGGCAACCCCAATGAAAAACTGTTTTTT
abundance: few; v_gene: TRBV4-2; j_gene: TRBJ2-7; d_gene: TRBD2; len: 16; CDR3aa: CASSQALGTKPYEQYF; CDR3nt: TGTGCCAGCAGCCAAGCGCTGGGGACTAAGCCTTACGAGCAGTACTTC
abundance: -; v_gene: TRBV6-5; j_gene: TRBJ1-2; d_gene: -; len: 14; CDR3aa: CASSSSTGNYGYTF; CDR3nt: TGTGCCAGCAGTTCCTCGACGGGTAACTATGGCTACACCTTC
abundance: -; v_gene: TRBV28; j_gene: TRBJ2-7; d_gene: TRBD2; len: 16; CDR3aa: CATMPGTSGRSYEQYF; CDR3nt: TGTGCCACAATGCCCGGGACTAGCGGACGCTCCTACGAGCAGTACTTC
abundance: -; v_gene: TRBV29-1; j_gene: TRBJ2-2; d_gene: TRBD2; len: 14; CDR3aa: CSVGGLEPPGELFF; CDR3nt: TGCAGCGTTGGGGGACTAGAGCCCCCCGGGGAGCTGTTTTTT
abundance: -; v_gene: TRBV18; j_gene: TRBJ2-3; d_gene: -; len: 15; CDR3aa: CASSPPPGQTDTQYF; CDR3nt: TGTGCCAGCTCACCACCGCCAGGGCAGACAGATACGCAGTATTTT
abundance: -; v_gene: TRBV29-1; j_gene: TRBJ1-1; d_gene: TRBD1; len: 12; CDR3aa: CSVGQGNTEAFF; CDR3nt: TGCAGCGTCGGACAGGGGAACACTGAAGCTTTCTTT
abundance: few; v_gene: TRBV4-2; j_gene: TRBJ2-7; d_gene: TRBD2; len: 16; CDR3aa: CASSPDPSAGYYEQYF; CDR3nt: TGTGCCAGCAGCCCTGACCCTTCAGCGGGGTACTACGAGCAGTACTTC
abundance: -; v_gene: TRBV10-1; j_gene: TRBJ2-1; d_gene: TRBD2; len: 16; CDR3aa: CASSDSSGSSYNEQFF; CDR3nt: TGCGCCAGCAGTGACTCTAGCGGGAGCTCCTACAATGAGCAGTTCTTC
abundance: -; v_gene: TRBV12-5; j_gene: TRBJ2-3; d_gene: -; len: 16; CDR3aa: CAKRKQGHLCTDTQYF; CDR3nt: TGTGCTAAACGCAAACAGGGACATCTGTGCACAGATACGCAGTATTTT
abundance: -; v_gene: TRBV9; j_gene: TRBJ2-7; d_gene: TRBD2; len: 13; CDR3aa: CASSRLAGAEQYF; CDR3nt: TGTGCCAGCAGCCGACTAGCGGGAGCCGAGCAGTACTTC
abundance: -; v_gene: TRBV19; j_gene: TRBJ2-3; d_gene: TRBD2; len: 20; CDR3aa: CASSLREREGRVGPTDTQYF; CDR3nt: TGTGCCAGTAGCCTTCGGGAGCGGGAGGGCCGGGTGGGGCCCACAGATACGCAGTATTTT
abundance: -; v_gene: TRBV2; j_gene: TRBJ2-3; d_gene: TRBD2; len: 17; CDR3aa: CASLHDRALAGGDTQYF; CDR3nt: TGTGCCAGCCTCCATGACAGGGCGCTAGCGGGAGGAGATACGCAGTATTTT
abundance: -; v_gene: TRBV7-8; j_gene: TRBJ2-1; d_gene: TRBD1; len: 16; CDR3aa: CASSLGNGQGRHEQFF; CDR3nt: TGTGCCAGCAGCTTAGGGAATGGACAGGGAAGGCATGAGCAGTTCTTC
abundance: -; v_gene: TRBV7-9; j_gene: TRBJ1-4; d_gene: -; len: 14; CDR3aa: CASSSTDGREKLFF; CDR3nt: TGTGCCAGCAGCTCGACAGACGGGCGGGAAAAACTGTTTTTT
abundance: once; v_gene: TRBV11-2; j_gene: TRBJ2-3; d_gene: TRBD2; len: 15; CDR3aa: CASSLIAGGTDTQYF; CDR3nt: TGTGCCAGCAGCCTTATAGCGGGGGGCACAGATACGCAGTATTTT
abundance: -; v_gene: TRBV5-6; j_gene: TRBJ1-4; d_gene: TRBD1; len: 17; CDR3aa: CASSWGRDRVEDEKLFF; CDR3nt: TGTGCCAGCAGCTGGGGGAGAGACAGGGTGGAGGATGAAAAACTGTTTTTT
abundance: -; v_gene: TRBV9; j_gene: TRBJ2-7; d_gene: TRBD2; len: 15; CDR3aa: CASSVDLSGAYEQYF; CDR3nt: TGTGCCAGCAGCGTAGATCTTAGCGGGGCCTACGAGCAGTACTTC
abundance: -; v_gene: TRBV30; j_gene: TRBJ1-4; d_gene: TRBD1; len: 15; CDR3aa: CAWSRPGTGVEKLFF; CDR3nt: TGTGCCTGGAGTCGACCCGGGACAGGGGTTGAAAAACTGTTTTTT
abundance: -; v_gene: TRBV7-7; j_gene: TRBJ2-5; d_gene: TRBD2; len: 15; CDR3aa: CASSKGLAGGETQYF; CDR3nt: TGTGCCAGCAGCAAGGGACTAGCGGGCGGGGAGACCCAGTACTTC
abundance: -; v_gene: TRBV5-1; j_gene: TRBJ1-1; d_gene: TRBD1; len: 20; CDR3aa: CASSLGAGGARLGSKTEAFF; CDR3nt: TGCGCCAGCAGCTTGGGGGCAGGGGGCGCAAGATTGGGTTCTAAAACTGAAGCTTTCTTT
abundance: -; v_gene: TRBV27; j_gene: TRBJ2-1; d_gene: TRBD2; len: 16; CDR3aa: CASSLETSGRSHEQFF; CDR3nt: TGTGCCAGCAGTTTAGAAACTAGCGGGAGGTCTCATGAGCAGTTCTTC
abundance: -; v_gene: TRBV4-1; j_gene: TRBJ2-3; d_gene: -; len: 14; CDR3aa: CASSQGVVEAGQYF; CDR3nt: TGCGCCAGCAGCCAAGGTGTGGTCGAGGCGGGGCAGTATTTT
abundance: -; v_gene: TRBV2; j_gene: TRBJ1-2; d_gene: TRBD1; len: 13; CDR3aa: CASSGTGNYGYTF; CDR3nt: TGTGCCAGCAGTGGGACAGGGAACTATGGCTACACCTTC
abundance: -; v_gene: TRBV4-1; j_gene: TRBJ2-5; d_gene: -; len: 16; CDR3aa: CASSQEWRDPWETQYF; CDR3nt: TGCGCCAGCAGCCAAGAATGGCGGGACCCATGGGAGACCCAGTACTTC
abundance: -; v_gene: TRBV18; j_gene: TRBJ1-4; d_gene: TRBD1; len: 15; CDR3aa: CASSPGDRENEKLFF; CDR3nt: TGTGCCAGCTCACCCGGGGACAGGGAGAATGAAAAACTGTTTTTT
abundance: -; v_gene: TRBV5-1; j_gene: TRBJ2-7; d_gene: TRBD2; len: 14; CDR3aa: CASSLAGGGYEQYF; CDR3nt: TGCGCCAGCAGCTTGGCGGGAGGGGGCTACGAGCAGTACTTC
abundance: -; v_gene: TRBV2; j_gene: TRBJ1-1; d_gene: -; len: 12; CDR3aa: CASTGFSTEAFF; CDR3nt: TGTGCCAGCACAGGTTTTTCCACTGAAGCTTTCTTT
abundance: once; v_gene: TRBV25-1; j_gene: TRBJ1-2; d_gene: -; len: 16; CDR3aa: CASSPTGGVGAYGYTF; CDR3nt: TGTGCCAGCAGTCCAACTGGAGGGGTCGGGGCCTATGGCTACACCTTC